Shown below are 13 T cell receptor beta chains from a single sample sequenced in a study of T cell responses to AZD1222 COVID-19 vaccine. Method: immunoSEQ multiplex PCR; TCRdb's copy keeps in-frame clones and lacks some. The sample includes about 150,000 clones, about nine tenths seen only once; the top ten take 1.5% to 2%. The sample was peripheral blood, taken on day 0 of AZD1222 vaccination. The receptors were gathered from an adult in good health.

The rearrangement uses TRBV6-5 and TRBJ1-1; D is ambiguous. The V gene's germline CDR1 is MNHEY and CDR2 SVGAGI. Trimming removed 8 bases from V and 4 bases from J, with 14 bases in between. The CDR3 runs to 13 residues. The CDR3 DNA is TGTGCCAGCCGGATTTCCATTGGCACTGAAGCTTTCTTT. This translates into CASRISIGTEAFF.

The CDR3 sequence is CASSQTGDTQYF. In nucleotides, the CDR3 is TGCGCCAGCAGCCAAACAGGAGATACGCAGTATTTT. The gene calls are TRBV5-1 and TRBJ2-3, with a tentative D call TRBD1 (5 bases). The V end lost 4 bases, the J end lost 5 bases, and 8 bases lay between the germline ends. The CDR3 is 12 residues long. Looked up from germline, CDR1 is SGHRS and CDR2 is YFSETQ.

This clone came up once. This chain uses TRBV9 with TRBJ2-6, with D perhaps assigned TRBD1 or TRBD2 (5 bases each). Trimming shortened V by 4 bases and J by 0 bases, and 14 bases separated the two germline ends. Germline loops: CDR1 SGDLS, CDR2 YYNGEE. The CDR3 is 17 amino acids. The CDR3 region is CASSIGTDFSGANVLTF. CDR3 DNA sequence: TGTGCCAGCAGCATCGGGACGGACTTCTCTGGGGCCAACGTCCTGACTTTC.

The gene calls are TRBV7-2 and TRBJ1-4, with 7 bases fitting TRBD1. The CDR3 consists of 15 residues. Trimming removed 4 bases from V and 2 bases from J; junction bases left unmatched: 4. The germline CDR1 and CDR2 sequences are SGHTA and FQGNSA. Here the CDR3 reads CASSSTGKTNEKLFF. CDR3 nucleotides: TGTGCCAGCAGCTCGACAGGGAAGACTAATGAAAAACTGTTTTTT.

J is TRBJ1-1 and V is TRBV27; D gene uncertain. V lost 6 bases and J lost 2, with 13 bases in between. The CDR3 runs 14 residues. The V gene's germline CDR1 is MNHEY and CDR2 SMNVEV (reference sequence). In DNA, the CDR3 is TGTGCCAGCAGCCGGGTCTTGGGAAACACTGAAGCTTTCTTT. Its protein product is CASSRVLGNTEAFF.

The V and J genes are TRBV19 and TRBJ1-2; 7 nucleotides agree with TRBD1. The CDR3 extends over 13 amino acids. Germline lookup yields CDR1 LNHDA and CDR2 SQIVND (reference sequence). V shed 7 bases, J shed 12 bases, and the junction held 14 bases outside the gene matches. The CDR3 sequence: CASTSTTGARNTF. The DNA of the CDR3 is TGTGCCAGTACCTCAACAACAGGGGCGAGAAACACCTTC.

The rearrangement uses TRBV7-2 and TRBJ2-5; D perhaps matches TRBD2 (6 bases). The CDR3 runs 14 residues. Germline-derived CDR1 and CDR2 are SGHTA and FQGNSA. Trimming shortened V by 4 bases and J by 2 bases, and 11 bases separated the two germline ends. The chain's CDR3 is CASSSGTWQETQYF. CDR3 coding DNA: TGTGCCAGCAGCTCCGGGACTTGGCAAGAGACCCAGTACTTC.

This chain links TRBV19 with TRBJ1-1; D possibly corresponds to TRBD1 (6 bases). The CDR3 sequence is 15 residues long. Deletions cut 5 bases from V and 1 base from J, with 14 bases between. Germline CDR1 reads LNHDA; CDR2 reads SQIVND (reference sequence). CDR3 nucleotides: TGTGCCAGTAGTCCCCCTGCGACAGGGAACACTGAAGCTTTCTTT. Protein sequence: CASSPPATGNTEAFF.

The chain joins TRBV19 to TRBJ2-7, with TRBD1 identical over 9 bases. V was pared by 5 bases and J by 4 bases, with 18 bases of the junction left unmatched. The CDR3 has 18 amino acids. Per germline, CDR1 LNHDA and CDR2 SQIVND (reference sequence). The CDR3 DNA follows: TGTGCCAGTAGTGCCGTCGGGACAGGGAAAATCGGTGAATACGAGCAGTACTTC. Its protein product is CASSAVGTGKIGEYEQYF.

The chain recombines TRBV12-3 or TRBV12-4 with TRBJ1-2, with D tentatively TRBD1 (5 bases). Trimming stripped 7 bases from V and 5 bases from J, with 14 bases between. The CDR3 runs 13 residues. The CDR3: CASTSTEIYGYTF. The CDR3 DNA reads TGTGCCAGCACCTCGACAGAGATTTATGGCTACACCTTC.

The chain is built from TRBV6-2 or TRBV6-3 and TRBJ2-1, with 11 bases that match TRBD2. The germline CDR1 and CDR2 sequences are MNHEY and SVGEGT. The V segment lost 6 bases and the J segment 3 bases; nucleotides outside the gene matches: 4. The CDR3 loop spans 15 amino acids. CDR3 amino acids: CASSPGLAGYNEQFF. The CDR3 nucleotides are TGTGCCAGCAGCCCCGGACTAGCGGGCTACAATGAGCAGTTCTTC.

This sequence joins TRBV2 and TRBJ1-6, with D perhaps matching TRBD1 (6 bases). Germline V gene sequence: CDR1 SNHLY, CDR2 FYNNEI. This CDR3 region has 15 residues. With 9 bases removed from V and 7 bases from J, the gap between germline ends came to 19 bases. The CDR3 DNA is TGTGCCAGTAGGGACACCAATTCTGGCAATTCACCCCTCCACTTT. Translating it yields CASRDTNSGNSPLHF.

This chain links TRBV5-8 with TRBJ2-7; TRBD1 might be the D (6 bases). CDR1 is SGHTS, CDR2 YDEGEE, per germline. Trimming took 7 bases from V and 1 from J, leaving 12 bases between them. CDR3 size: 13 residues. CDR3 protein: CASGQGTSYEQYF. The CDR3 nucleotides read TGTGCCAGCGGACAAGGGACATCCTACGAGCAGTACTTC.